This entry concerns a single T cell receptor beta chain. The antigen remains unidentified. An approximately 0.5-1 mL peripheral blood aliquot was taken intraoperatively from four of eight donors. Genomic DNA was extracted from every available blood leukocyte. Some clones are missing from TCRdb's copy, which holds only in-frame ones; the method was immunoSEQ multiplex PCR. The data contain 54,000 or so clones, about 94% of them singletons. The entry originates in a study of human thymus T cells. Whole-study findings and limits: Repertoires sampled from thymus and blood appeared biased in V and J gene usage.

Sequencing input: blood. This clonotype was sampled from a boy under three years old with a congenital heart defect but otherwise immunologically healthy.

CDR3 DNA: TGTGCCAGCAGCCAAGATTCGCCAGGTCAAGAGACCCAGTACTTC. It yields the protein CASSQDSPGQETQYF. The chain recombines TRBV4-2 with TRBJ2-5; D call uncertain. V shed 0 bases and J shed 2 bases, with 10 bases lying between them. The CDR3 runs to 15 residues. Germline-derived CDR1 and CDR2 are LGHNA and YNFKEQ.